This is a list of T cell receptor beta chains from one sample in a study of tumor-infiltrating lymphocytes in primary liver carcinoma. TCRdb used MiXCR to reprocess the multiplex PCR reads, holding one entry per CDR3 protein. In the table there are about 92,000 distinct CDR3 sequences, approximately 72% of which are singletons. The sequenced material came from tumor-adjacent normal liver tissue. All receptors derive from a man between 35 and 55 years old with primary liver carcinoma and hepatitis B virus infection. CDR3s include the opening cysteine and the closing phenylalanine or tryptophan. The order of the fields is J gene, clone size, D gene, V gene, CDR3 DNA, CDR3 protein. A D gene is named only where the DNA matches it firmly. Not every row has a clone size; where given, it reads once, few, many or a size class.

J gene: TRBJ1-1; clone size: many; D gene: -; V gene: TRBV5-6; CDR3 DNA: TGTGCCAGCAGCTATTTTAGGCCTAACACTGAAGCTTTCTTT; CDR3 protein: CASSYFRPNTEAFF
J gene: TRBJ1-5; clone size: -; D gene: -; V gene: TRBV6-1; CDR3 DNA: TGTGCCAGCAGTGAATGCGTCACGGGCAATCAGCCCCAGCATTTT; CDR3 protein: CASSECVTGNQPQHF
J gene: TRBJ2-7; clone size: -; D gene: -; V gene: TRBV11-2; CDR3 DNA: TGTGCCAGCAGTTTAGAGTGGCGGAAGGGGATTGAGCAGTACTTC; CDR3 protein: CASSLEWRKGIEQYF
J gene: TRBJ2-6; clone size: -; D gene: TRBD1; V gene: TRBV6-5; CDR3 DNA: TGTGCCAGCAGTCCTTGGACAGGGATGAAAGCTTGGGCCAACGTCCTGATTTTC; CDR3 protein: CASSPWTGMKAWANVLIF
J gene: TRBJ2-1; clone size: few; D gene: -; V gene: TRBV5-1; CDR3 DNA: TGCGCCAGCACCCCGGCAGGGCGGGCCCGGAACAATGAGCAGTTCTTC; CDR3 protein: CASTPAGRARNNEQFF
J gene: TRBJ1-2; clone size: few; D gene: TRBD1; V gene: TRBV11-2; CDR3 DNA: TGTACCAGCAGCTTCCTAGGGGGCAGCTATGGTTACACCTTC; CDR3 protein: CTSSFLGGSYGYTF
J gene: TRBJ2-3; clone size: once; D gene: -; V gene: TRBV11-2; CDR3 DNA: TGTACCAGCAGCTTAACTGCTAGCAGGAGGGCGGGGCGAGATGCGCAGTATTTT; CDR3 protein: CTSSLTASRRAGRDAQYF
J gene: TRBJ2-7; clone size: many; D gene: TRBD2; V gene: TRBV5-1; CDR3 DNA: TGCGCCAGCAGCCTAGCGGGAGGGGGATACGAGCAGTACTTC; CDR3 protein: CASSLAGGGYEQYF
J gene: TRBJ2-7; clone size: -; D gene: TRBD1; V gene: TRBV11-2; CDR3 DNA: TGTGCCAACAGCTTATCTGATTTTAAGGGGGCTCTCTCCTGCGAGCAGTACTTC; CDR3 protein: CANSLSDFKGALSCEQYF
J gene: TRBJ2-7; clone size: many; D gene: TRBD2; V gene: TRBV10-2; CDR3 DNA: TGCGCCAGCAGAGAAGGACTAGCCAGCGACGAGCAGTACTTC; CDR3 protein: CASREGLASDEQYF
J gene: TRBJ1-1; clone size: -; D gene: -; V gene: TRBV29-1; CDR3 DNA: TGCAGCGTCTCCCAGGGCAGGGCTGAAGCTTTCTTT; CDR3 protein: CSVSQGRAEAFF
J gene: TRBJ2-6; clone size: -; D gene: TRBD2; V gene: TRBV5-5; CDR3 DNA: TGCGCCAGCAGTTTGAGACTAGCGGAGATTAGCTCTGGGGCCAATATCCTGACTTTC; CDR3 protein: CASSLRLAEISSGANILTF
J gene: TRBJ2-1; clone size: -; D gene: TRBD2; V gene: TRBV10-3; CDR3 DNA: TGTGCCATCAGACAAGCGGGAGGAGGTAGTGAGCAGTTCTTC; CDR3 protein: CAIRQAGGGSEQFF
J gene: TRBJ1-1; clone size: few; D gene: -; V gene: TRBV7-3; CDR3 DNA: TGTGCCAGCAGCTTAGGCCTAGCGAACACTGAAGCTTTCTTT; CDR3 protein: CASSLGLANTEAFF
J gene: TRBJ2-1; clone size: many; D gene: -; V gene: TRBV10-3; CDR3 DNA: TGTGCCATCACCCGCGGGACCCAATCCAACAATGAGCAGTTCTTC; CDR3 protein: CAITRGTQSNNEQFF
J gene: TRBJ2-7; clone size: -; D gene: -; V gene: TRBV7-9; CDR3 DNA: TGTGCCAGCAGCCCGGTAGGGGCGGCCCACTACGAGCAGTACTTC; CDR3 protein: CASSPVGAAHYEQYF
J gene: TRBJ2-1; clone size: once; D gene: TRBD2; V gene: TRBV14; CDR3 DNA: TGTGCCAGCAGTGCCGTAGCGGGAGCCTACAATGTGCAGCTCTTC; CDR3 protein: CASSAVAGAYNVQLF
J gene: TRBJ2-2; clone size: many; D gene: -; V gene: TRBV12-3/TRBV12-4; CDR3 DNA: TGTGCCAGCAGTTTAGGCGCCGGCACCGGGGAGCTGTTTTTT; CDR3 protein: CASSLGAGTGELFF
J gene: TRBJ2-3; clone size: few; D gene: -; V gene: TRBV28; CDR3 DNA: TGTGCCAGCAGTACCCCCACAGATACGCAGTATTTT; CDR3 protein: CASSTPTDTQYF
J gene: TRBJ2-5; clone size: once; D gene: -; V gene: TRBV11-2; CDR3 DNA: TGTGTCAGCAGTTCCAGGGAGGGGGCGGAGACCCAGTACTTC; CDR3 protein: CVSSSREGAETQYF
J gene: TRBJ2-7; clone size: -; D gene: -; V gene: TRBV6-5; CDR3 DNA: TGTGCCAGCAGTTACAACCGGGGACCCTACGGGCAGTACTTC; CDR3 protein: CASSYNRGPYGQYF
J gene: TRBJ2-1; clone size: -; D gene: TRBD2; V gene: TRBV6-6; CDR3 DNA: TGTGCCAGCAGTTGGGAACTAGCGGGAGCCTCGTCCCCGCTAACCTACAATGAGCAGTTCTTC; CDR3 protein: CASSWELAGASSPLTYNEQFF
J gene: TRBJ2-7; clone size: -; D gene: -; V gene: TRBV11-2; CDR3 DNA: TGCGCCAGCAGCTTATCTGAAGGCCTATACGAGCAGTACTTC; CDR3 protein: CASSLSEGLYEQYF
J gene: TRBJ2-2; clone size: -; D gene: TRBD2; V gene: TRBV11-2; CDR3 DNA: TGTGCCCGCAGCTTAGTGGCGCTAGCGGGAACCAGGGATCTGTTTTTT; CDR3 protein: CARSLVALAGTRDLFF
J gene: TRBJ2-1; clone size: few; D gene: -; V gene: TRBV28; CDR3 DNA: TGTGCCAGCATGACGGGGAGCGAAAAGCAGTTCTTC; CDR3 protein: CASMTGSEKQFF
J gene: TRBJ2-7; clone size: -; D gene: TRBD1; V gene: TRBV18; CDR3 DNA: TGTGCCAGCTCACCCCGGGACAGGGTATTCTACGAGCAGTGCTTC; CDR3 protein: CASSPRDRVFYEQCF
J gene: TRBJ2-7; clone size: -; D gene: -; V gene: TRBV6-6; CDR3 DNA: TGTGCCAACAGTTACTCGGGCGGGAACTACGAGCAATACTTC; CDR3 protein: CANSYSGGNYEQYF
J gene: TRBJ2-7; clone size: -; D gene: -; V gene: TRBV5-1; CDR3 DNA: TGCGCCAGCAACTTGGCCTCGAGGGCCGGGAACGAGCAGTACTTC; CDR3 protein: CASNLASRAGNEQYF
J gene: TRBJ1-6; clone size: -; D gene: -; V gene: TRBV11-2; CDR3 DNA: TGTGTCAGCAGCTCGACAGGCCCCCGCTTCCACTTT; CDR3 protein: CVSSSTGPRFHF
J gene: TRBJ1-2; clone size: -; D gene: -; V gene: TRBV10-3; CDR3 DNA: TGTGCCATCAGTGGATCTAGGAGCCCTTATGACTACACCTTC; CDR3 protein: CAISGSRSPYDYTF
J gene: TRBJ2-1; clone size: -; D gene: TRBD2; V gene: TRBV11-2; CDR3 DNA: TGTGCCAGCAGCTTAGTGGCTAGCGGGAGGGGCAATGAGCAGTTCTTC; CDR3 protein: CASSLVASGRGNEQFF